This T cell receptor (beta chain) was retrieved from a study of blood T cell repertoires in COVID-19. Study in general: Italy, Spain and the United States were the sources of the convalescent and acute COVID-19 samples. T cells, B-cell-depleted T cells, or PBMCs supplied cDNA or gDNA.

The CDR3 sequence is 16 residues long. CDR1 is SGHAT and CDR2 is FQNNGV in the germline V gene. The ends lost 5 bases at V and 8 bases at J; junction bases unmatched: 12. In its sample, this clone was seen a few times. Method: immunoSEQ multiplex PCR; TCRdb's copy keeps in-frame clones and lacks some. This table holds approximately 260,000 clones, roughly 89% found once. The TCR comes from a woman aged 55-69 years who had recovered from COVID-19. The V and J genes are TRBV11-2 and TRBJ2-1; 10 positions agree with TRBD2. Source material: PBMCs or T cells enriched from blood (not recorded which). In DNA form, the CDR3 reads TGTGCCAGCAGCCCCCCGGGGCTAGCGGGAGCCTATGAGCAGTTCTTC. It yields the protein CASSPPGLAGAYEQFF.